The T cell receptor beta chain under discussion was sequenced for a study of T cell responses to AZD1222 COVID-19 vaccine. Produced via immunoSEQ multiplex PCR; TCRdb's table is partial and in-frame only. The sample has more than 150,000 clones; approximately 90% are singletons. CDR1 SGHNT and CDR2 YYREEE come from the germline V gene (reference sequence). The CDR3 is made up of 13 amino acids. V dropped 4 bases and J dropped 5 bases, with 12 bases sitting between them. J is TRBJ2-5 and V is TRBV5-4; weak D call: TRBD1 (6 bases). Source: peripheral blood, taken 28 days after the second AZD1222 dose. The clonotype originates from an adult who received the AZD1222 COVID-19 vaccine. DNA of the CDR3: TGTGCCAGCAGCACGGACAGCAGGGAGACCCAGTACTTC. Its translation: CASSTDSRETQYF.